This TCR beta chain stems from a study of vaccination effects on CD4 cells after COVID-19. Method: immunoSEQ multiplex PCR; TCRdb's copy keeps in-frame clones and lacks some. The sample has around 24,000 clones, roughly 80% seen once; the top ten hold roughly 6%. Per the germline V gene, CDR1 is LNHDA and CDR2 is SQIVND (reference sequence). V gave up 10 bases and J gave up 1 base, with 13 bases separating them. The CDR3 has 13 amino acids. With respect to this clone: Its antigen is not known.

Within the ViraFEST assay, antigen-specific CD4+ T cells underwent expansion with viral peptide pools prior to sequencing. When ten to eleven days of culture had elapsed, CD4+ T cells were isolated. As their vaccination, participants received two doses of either BNT162b2 or mRNA-1273. According to the study, vaccine recipients showed no prior SARS-CoV-2 infection and negative nucleocapsid antibodies. The gene calls are TRBV19 and TRBJ1-1; weak D call: TRBD1 (5 bases). This sequence was found in a human donor who received a COVID-19 vaccine. Some clones in this sample may be carry-over from other donors' samples. Sequencing was performed on CD4+ T cells from PBMCs cultured with SARS-CoV-2 spike peptides, taken after COVID-19 vaccination. CDR3 amino acids: CATYGTTNTEAFF. Here the CDR3 DNA reads TGTGCCACCTATGGGACGACGAACACTGAAGCTTTCTTT.